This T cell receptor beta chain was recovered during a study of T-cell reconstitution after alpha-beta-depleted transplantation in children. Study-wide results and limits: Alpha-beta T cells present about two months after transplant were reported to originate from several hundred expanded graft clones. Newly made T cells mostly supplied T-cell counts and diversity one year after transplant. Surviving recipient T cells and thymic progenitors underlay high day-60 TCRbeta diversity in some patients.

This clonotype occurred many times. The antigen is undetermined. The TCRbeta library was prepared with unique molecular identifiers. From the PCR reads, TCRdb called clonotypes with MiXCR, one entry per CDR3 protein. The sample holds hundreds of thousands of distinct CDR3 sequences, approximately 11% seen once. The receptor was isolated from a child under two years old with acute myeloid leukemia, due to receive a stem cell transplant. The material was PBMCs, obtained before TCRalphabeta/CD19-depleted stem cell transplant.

In DNA, the CDR3 is TGTGCCAGCAGTCCCGCCCGACAGGGCGGATATGGCTACACCTTC. Encoded protein: CASSPARQGGYGYTF. The rearrangement uses TRBV2 and TRBJ1-2; 7 bases line up with TRBD1. Germline assignment: CDR1 SNHLY and CDR2 FYNNEI. Losses at the gene ends were 5 bases for V and 5 bases for J; bases not matched to a gene: 11. The CDR3 length is 15 residues.